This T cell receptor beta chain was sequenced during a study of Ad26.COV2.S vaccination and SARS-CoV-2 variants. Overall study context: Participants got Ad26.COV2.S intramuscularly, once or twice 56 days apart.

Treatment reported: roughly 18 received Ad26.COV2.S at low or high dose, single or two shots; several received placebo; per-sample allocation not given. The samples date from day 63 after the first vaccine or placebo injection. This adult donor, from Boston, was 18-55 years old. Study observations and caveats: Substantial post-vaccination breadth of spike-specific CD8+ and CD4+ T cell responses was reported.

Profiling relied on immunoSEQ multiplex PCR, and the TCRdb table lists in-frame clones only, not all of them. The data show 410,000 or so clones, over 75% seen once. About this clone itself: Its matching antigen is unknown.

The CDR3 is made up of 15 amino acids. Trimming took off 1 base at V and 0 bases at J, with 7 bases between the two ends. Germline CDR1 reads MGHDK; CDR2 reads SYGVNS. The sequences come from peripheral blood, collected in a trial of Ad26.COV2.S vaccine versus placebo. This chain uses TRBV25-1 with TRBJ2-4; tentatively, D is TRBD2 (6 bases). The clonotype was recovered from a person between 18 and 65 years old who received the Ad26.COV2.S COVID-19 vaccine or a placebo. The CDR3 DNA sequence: TGTGCCAGCAGTGAATTGGAGGGAGCCAAAAACATTCAGTACTTC. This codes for CASSELEGAKNIQYF.